These T cell receptor beta chains were read from a single sample in a study of beta chain features in type 1 diabetes. Generated by immunoSEQ multiplex PCR, the TCRdb table keeps only in-frame clones and is missing some. The sample carries fewer than 400,000 clones, roughly 8% recorded once. The sample taken for sequencing was central memory CD4+ T cells from blood. The receptors come from a woman younger than 30 in good health. Both conserved end residues are part of each CDR3. The D gene is left open where the match is weak. For some rows the clone size is stated as once, few or many, or as a class when expanded; others skip it.

13 | NA | many | TRBJ1-1 | TRBV28 | TGTGCCAGCAGAGATTCCCAAGACAGTGAAGCTTTCTTT | CASRDSQDSEAFF
12 | NA | few | TRBJ2-7 | TRBV2 | TGTGCCAGCGGAGGTACTCCGTACGAGCAGTACTTC | CASGGTPYEQYF
14 | TRBD2 | NA | TRBJ2-1 | TRBV6-5 | TGTGCCAGCAGCCTTAGCGGGAGGGCCTATGAGCAGTTCTTC | CASSLSGRAYEQFF
12 | NA | NA | TRBJ1-1 | TRBV7-9 | TGTGCCAGCAGCTTGGTGGTGACTGAAGCTTTCTTT | CASSLVVTEAFF
14 | TRBD2 | few | TRBJ2-7 | TRBV7-2 | TGTGCCAGCAGCCGACTAGCGGGAACCTACGAGCAGTACTTC | CASSRLAGTYEQYF
16 | NA | NA | TRBJ1-4 | TRBV6-5 | TGTGCCAGCAGTTCCAACTGGTGGCAGAGAAATGAAAAACTGTTTTTT | CASSSNWWQRNEKLFF
14 | NA | few | TRBJ1-4 | TRBV27 | TGTGCCAGCAGTCCCAGGGCCACTAATGAAAAACTGTTTTTT | CASSPRATNEKLFF
14 | TRBD2 | many | TRBJ2-5 | TRBV7-6 | TGTGCCAGCAGCTTACAAGCGGGAGTGGAGACCCAGTACTTC | CASSLQAGVETQYF
16 | TRBD2 | many | TRBJ2-3 | TRBV2 | TGTGCCAGCAGTGAATGGGGTAGCGGGGCCACAGATACGCAGTATTTT | CASSEWGSGATDTQYF
18 | TRBD2 | few | TRBJ2-5 | TRBV18 | TGTGCCAGCTCTCTGAACACCCTGACTAGCGGGAGCCCCGAGACCCAGTACTTC | CASSLNTLTSGSPETQYF
16 | TRBD1 | few | TRBJ1-2 | TRBV5-6 | TGTGCCAGCAGCTCATACGGGACAGGGATCCAGGACGGCTACACCTTC | CASSSYGTGIQDGYTF
14 | NA | few | TRBJ1-4 | TRBV4-3 | TGCGCCAGCAGTAGCCAAGAAGAAAGCGAAAAACTGTTTTTT | CASSSQEESEKLFF
13 | NA | few | TRBJ1-1 | TRBV15 | TGTGCCACCAGCAGTAATCTCAGGGGTGAAGCTTTCTTT | CATSSNLRGEAFF
16 | TRBD1 | NA | TRBJ1-4 | TRBV4-3 | TGCGCCAGCAGCCAAGAAGGGGCAGGGGGAGGTGAAAAACTGTTTTTT | CASSQEGAGGGEKLFF
16 | TRBD2 | many | TRBJ2-2 | TRBV19 | TGTGCCAGTAGTACCTGGGGACTAGCGAGGACCGGGGAGCTGTTTTTT | CASSTWGLARTGELFF
16 | TRBD2 | many | TRBJ2-7 | TRBV18 | TGTGCCAGCTCACCAACCCCGGGACTAGCGGCGGATGAGCAGTACTTC | CASSPTPGLAADEQYF
14 | NA | NA | TRBJ1-1 | TRBV7-2 | TGTGCCAGCAGCTTAGAATACGCTAACACTGAAGCTTTCTTT | CASSLEYANTEAFF
12 | NA | few | TRBJ1-2 | TRBV18 | TGTGCCAGCTCACCACAGGCGGGCGGCTACACCTTC | CASSPQAGGYTF
13 | NA | NA | TRBJ1-5 | TRBV19 | TGTGCCAGTAGTACAGGTCTAGATCAGCCCCAGCATTTT | CASSTGLDQPQHF
16 | TRBD2 | few | TRBJ2-7 | TRBV11-2 | TGTGCCAGCAGCCTCGCAAGCGGGAGGGCCGACTACGAGCAGTACTTC | CASSLASGRADYEQYF
15 | NA | many | TRBJ2-4 | TRBV2 | TGTGCCAGCAGTGCTGGGGCGAAAACCAGAAACATTCAGTACTTC | CASSAGAKTRNIQYF
18 | NA | NA | TRBJ2-6 | TRBV13 | TGTGCCAGCAGGATGGCTGAGCTGAGTACAAGTCGGGCCAACGTCCTGACTTTC | CASRMAELSTSRANVLTF
14 | NA | few | TRBJ2-7 | TRBV7-9 | TGTGCCAGCAGCTCCGCCGCGTGGGATTACGAGCAGTACTTC | CASSSAAWDYEQYF
14 | NA | few | TRBJ2-7 | TRBV2 | TGTGCCAGCAGTGTAAGGGTAACCTCCTACGAGCAGTACTTC | CASSVRVTSYEQYF
14 | NA | few | TRBJ2-7 | TRBV7-3 | TGTGCCAGCAGCTTAACGAGGGAGTCCTACGAGCAGTACTTC | CASSLTRESYEQYF
16 | NA | NA | TRBJ1-5 | TRBV4-1 | TGCGCCAGCAGCGGCAGGGGCCAATATAGCAATCAGCCCCAGCATTTT | CASSGRGQYSNQPQHF
18 | TRBD2 | NA | TRBJ2-3 | TRBV9 | TGTGCCAGCAGCCTCCCGGGACTAGCGGAGAGGAGCACAGATACGCAGTATTTT | CASSLPGLAERSTDTQYF
14 | NA | NA | TRBJ1-1 | TRBV5-1 | TGCGCCAGCCATCTTGGTGTGGGGAACACTGAAGCTTTCTTT | CASHLGVGNTEAFF
14 | TRBD2 | few | TRBJ2-3 | TRBV2 | TGTGCCAGCAGCGGACTAGCGGGAAGGTATACGCAGTATTTT | CASSGLAGRYTQYF
13 | NA | many | TRBJ2-3 | TRBV15 | TGTGCCACCCGGTACGGGTACACAGATACGCAGTATTTT | CATRYGYTDTQYF
14 | NA | NA | TRBJ2-7 | TRBV18 | TGTGCCAGCTCACCGTTTTCGGGTACCTACGAGCAGTACTTC | CASSPFSGTYEQYF
15 | NA | NA | TRBJ1-4 | TRBV15 | TGTGCCACCAGCAGCAGGGGTGCAACTAATGAAAAACTGTTTTTT | CATSSRGATNEKLFF
16 | TRBD2 | few | TRBJ2-5 | TRBV5-1 | TGCGCCAGCAGCTTGCCGGGACTAGCGGGAAGCGAGACCCAGTACTTC | CASSLPGLAGSETQYF
13 | TRBD2 | few | TRBJ2-5 | TRBV9 | TGTGCCAGCAGCCAGGGACTAGGAGAGACCCAGTACTTC | CASSQGLGETQYF
13 | TRBD1 | NA | TRBJ2-1 | TRBV10-3 | TGTGCCATCAGTGAGTCCAGGGGGCTTGAGCAGTTCTTC | CAISESRGLEQFF
15 | TRBD2 | many | TRBJ2-7 | TRBV7-9 | TGTGCCAGCAGCTTACGTCTTAGCGGGAGGATCGAGCAGTACTTC | CASSLRLSGRIEQYF
15 | NA | few | TRBJ2-7 | TRBV7-9 | TGTGCCAGCAGCCCAGGACGCGGCTCTAGGTACGAGCAGTACTTC | CASSPGRGSRYEQYF
14 | NA | many | TRBJ2-7 | TRBV2 | TGTGCCAGCAGTGATTGGAGGCCCACCTCCGAGCAGTACTTC | CASSDWRPTSEQYF
15 | NA | many | TRBJ2-1 | TRBV5-1 | TGCGCCAGCAGCTTGGCAGGACAGACGTTCAATGAGCAGTTCTTC | CASSLAGQTFNEQFF
15 | TRBD1 | NA | TRBJ1-1 | TRBV7-8 | TGTGCCAGCAGCTTTGAGAGGGGGCGCGGCACTGAAGCTTTCTTT | CASSFERGRGTEAFF
14 | TRBD2 | many | TRBJ2-7 | TRBV7-9 | TGTGCCAGCAGCCAGCTAGCGGGAGATGGCGAGCAGTACTTC | CASSQLAGDGEQYF
15 | TRBD2 | NA | TRBJ2-1 | TRBV27 | TGTGCCAGCAGTTTATCAAGGACTAGCGGGAGCATGCAGTTCTTC | CASSLSRTSGSMQFF
16 | TRBD2 | NA | TRBJ2-4 | TRBV2 | TGTGCCAGCAGTGCGATAGCGGGAGGGCGGGGAAACATTCAGTACTTC | CASSAIAGGRGNIQYF
17 | NA | NA | TRBJ2-1 | TRBV27 | TGTGCCAGCAGTTTATCGGGTCGCCAGGGGCTCTACAATGAGCAGTTCTTC | CASSLSGRQGLYNEQFF
15 | NA | many | TRBJ1-2 | TRBV2 | TGTGCCAGCAGTGAAGAGCTGGGGACCGTGGATGGCTACACCTTC | CASSEELGTVDGYTF
14 | NA | NA | TRBJ1-5 | TRBV19 | TGTGCCAGTAGTATGAGGCAGCATTTAACTTTCCAGCATTTT | CASSMRQHLTFQHF